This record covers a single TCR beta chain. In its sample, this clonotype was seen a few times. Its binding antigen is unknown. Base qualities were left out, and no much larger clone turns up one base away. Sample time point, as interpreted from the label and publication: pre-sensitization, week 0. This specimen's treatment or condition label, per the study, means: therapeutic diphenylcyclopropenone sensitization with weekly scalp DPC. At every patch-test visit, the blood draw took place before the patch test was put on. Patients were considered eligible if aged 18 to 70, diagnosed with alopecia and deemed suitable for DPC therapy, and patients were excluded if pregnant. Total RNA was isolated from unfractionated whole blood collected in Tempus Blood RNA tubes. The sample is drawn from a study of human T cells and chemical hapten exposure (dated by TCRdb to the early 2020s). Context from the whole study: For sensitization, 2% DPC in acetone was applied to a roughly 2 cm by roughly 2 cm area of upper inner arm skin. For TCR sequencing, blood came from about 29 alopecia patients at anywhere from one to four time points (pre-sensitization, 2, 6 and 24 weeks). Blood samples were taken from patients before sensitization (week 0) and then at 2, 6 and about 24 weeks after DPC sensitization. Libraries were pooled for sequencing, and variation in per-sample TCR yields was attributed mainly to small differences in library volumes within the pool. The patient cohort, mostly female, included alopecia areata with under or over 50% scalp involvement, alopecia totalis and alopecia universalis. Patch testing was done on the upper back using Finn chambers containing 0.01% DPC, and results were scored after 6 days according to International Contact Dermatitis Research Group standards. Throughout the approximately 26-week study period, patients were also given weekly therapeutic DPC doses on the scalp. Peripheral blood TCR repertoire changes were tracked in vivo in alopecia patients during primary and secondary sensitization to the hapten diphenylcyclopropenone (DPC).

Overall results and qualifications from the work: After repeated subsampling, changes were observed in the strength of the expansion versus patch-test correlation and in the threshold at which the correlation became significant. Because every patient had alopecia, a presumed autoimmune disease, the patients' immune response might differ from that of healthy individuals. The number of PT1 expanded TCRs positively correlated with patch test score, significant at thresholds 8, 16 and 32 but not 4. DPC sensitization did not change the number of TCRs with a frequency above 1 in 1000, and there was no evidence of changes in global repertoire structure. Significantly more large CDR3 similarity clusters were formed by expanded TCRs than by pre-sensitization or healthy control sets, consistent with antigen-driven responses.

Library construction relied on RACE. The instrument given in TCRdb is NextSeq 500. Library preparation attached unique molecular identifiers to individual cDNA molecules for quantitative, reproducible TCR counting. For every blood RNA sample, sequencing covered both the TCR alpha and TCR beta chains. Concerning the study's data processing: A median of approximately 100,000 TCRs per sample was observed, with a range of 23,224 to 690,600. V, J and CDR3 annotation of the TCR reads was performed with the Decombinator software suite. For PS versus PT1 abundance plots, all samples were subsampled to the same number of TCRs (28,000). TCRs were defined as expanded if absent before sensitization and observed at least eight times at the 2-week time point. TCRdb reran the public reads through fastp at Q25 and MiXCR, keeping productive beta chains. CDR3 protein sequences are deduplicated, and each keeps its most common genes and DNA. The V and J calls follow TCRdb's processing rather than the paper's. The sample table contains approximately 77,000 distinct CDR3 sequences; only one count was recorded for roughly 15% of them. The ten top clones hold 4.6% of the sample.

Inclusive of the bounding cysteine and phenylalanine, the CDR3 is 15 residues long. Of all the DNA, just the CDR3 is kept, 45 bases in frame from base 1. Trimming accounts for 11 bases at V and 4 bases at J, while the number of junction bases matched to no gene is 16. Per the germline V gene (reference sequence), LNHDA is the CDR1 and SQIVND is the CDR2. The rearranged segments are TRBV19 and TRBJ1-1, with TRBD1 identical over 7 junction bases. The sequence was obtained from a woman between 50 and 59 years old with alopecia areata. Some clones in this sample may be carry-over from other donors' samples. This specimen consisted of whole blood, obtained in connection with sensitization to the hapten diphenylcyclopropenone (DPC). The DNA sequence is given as TGTGCCTCCTCCGTCCGGGACAGATCCATCACTGAAGCTTTCTTT. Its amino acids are CASSVRDRSITEAFF.